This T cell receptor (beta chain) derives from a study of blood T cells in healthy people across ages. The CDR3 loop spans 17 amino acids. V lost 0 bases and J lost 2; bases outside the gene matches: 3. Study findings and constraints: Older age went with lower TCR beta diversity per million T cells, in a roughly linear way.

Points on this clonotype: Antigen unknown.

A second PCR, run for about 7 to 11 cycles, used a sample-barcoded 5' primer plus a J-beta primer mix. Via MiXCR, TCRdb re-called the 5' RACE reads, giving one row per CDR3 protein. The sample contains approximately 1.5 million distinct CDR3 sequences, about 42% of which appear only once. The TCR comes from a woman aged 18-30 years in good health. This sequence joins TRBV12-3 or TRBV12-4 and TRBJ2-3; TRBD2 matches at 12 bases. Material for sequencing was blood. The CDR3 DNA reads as TGTGCCAGCAGTTTAGCCTGGACTAGCGGGGACACAGATACGCAGTATTTT. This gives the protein CASSLAWTSGDTDTQYF.